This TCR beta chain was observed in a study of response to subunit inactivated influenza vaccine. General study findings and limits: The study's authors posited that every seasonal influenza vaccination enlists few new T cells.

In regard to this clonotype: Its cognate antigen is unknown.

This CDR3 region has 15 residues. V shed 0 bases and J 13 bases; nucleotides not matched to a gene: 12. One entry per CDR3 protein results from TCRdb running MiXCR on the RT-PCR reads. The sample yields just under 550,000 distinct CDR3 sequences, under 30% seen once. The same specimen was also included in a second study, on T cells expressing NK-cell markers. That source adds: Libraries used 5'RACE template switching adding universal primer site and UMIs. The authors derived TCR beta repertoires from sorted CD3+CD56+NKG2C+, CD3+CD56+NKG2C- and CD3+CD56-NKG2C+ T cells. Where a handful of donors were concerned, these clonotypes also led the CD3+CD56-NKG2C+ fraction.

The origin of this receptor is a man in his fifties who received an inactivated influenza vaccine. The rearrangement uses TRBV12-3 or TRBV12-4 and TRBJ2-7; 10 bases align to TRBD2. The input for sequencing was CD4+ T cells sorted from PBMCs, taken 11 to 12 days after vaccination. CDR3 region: CASSLAGTSGAFVYF. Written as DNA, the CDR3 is TGTGCCAGCAGTTTAGCTGGCACTAGCGGGGCCTTCGTTTACTTC.